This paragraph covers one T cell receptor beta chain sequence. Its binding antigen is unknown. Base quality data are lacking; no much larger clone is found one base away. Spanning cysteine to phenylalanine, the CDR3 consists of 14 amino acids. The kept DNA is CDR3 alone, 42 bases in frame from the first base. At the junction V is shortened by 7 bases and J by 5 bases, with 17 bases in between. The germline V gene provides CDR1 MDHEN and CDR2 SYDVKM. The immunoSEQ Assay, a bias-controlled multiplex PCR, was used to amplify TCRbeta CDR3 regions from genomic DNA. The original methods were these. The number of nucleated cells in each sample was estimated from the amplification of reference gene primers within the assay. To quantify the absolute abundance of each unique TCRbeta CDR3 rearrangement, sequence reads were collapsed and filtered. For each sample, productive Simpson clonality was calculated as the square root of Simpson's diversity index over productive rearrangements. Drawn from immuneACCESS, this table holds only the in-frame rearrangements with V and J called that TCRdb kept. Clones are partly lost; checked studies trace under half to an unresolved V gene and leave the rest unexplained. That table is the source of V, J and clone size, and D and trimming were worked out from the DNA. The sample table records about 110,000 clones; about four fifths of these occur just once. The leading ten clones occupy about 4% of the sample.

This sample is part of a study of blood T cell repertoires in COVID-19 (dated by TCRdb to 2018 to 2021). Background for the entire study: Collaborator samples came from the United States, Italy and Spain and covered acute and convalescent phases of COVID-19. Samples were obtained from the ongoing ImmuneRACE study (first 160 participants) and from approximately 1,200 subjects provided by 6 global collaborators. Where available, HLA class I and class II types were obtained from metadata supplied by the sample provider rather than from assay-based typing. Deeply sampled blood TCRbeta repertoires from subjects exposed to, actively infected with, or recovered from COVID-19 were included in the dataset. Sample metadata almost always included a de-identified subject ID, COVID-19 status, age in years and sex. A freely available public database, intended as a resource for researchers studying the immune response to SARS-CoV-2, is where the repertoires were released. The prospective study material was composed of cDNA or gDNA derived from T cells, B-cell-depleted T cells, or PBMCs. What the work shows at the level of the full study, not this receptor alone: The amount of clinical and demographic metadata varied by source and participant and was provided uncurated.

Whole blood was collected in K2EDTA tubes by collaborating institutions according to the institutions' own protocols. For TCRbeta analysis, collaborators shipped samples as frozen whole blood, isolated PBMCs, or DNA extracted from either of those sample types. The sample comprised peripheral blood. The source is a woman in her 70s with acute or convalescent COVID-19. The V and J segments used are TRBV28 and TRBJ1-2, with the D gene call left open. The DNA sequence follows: TGTGCCAGCAATGGACTTGATGCCCGGTATGGCTACACCTTC. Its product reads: CASNGLDARYGYTF.